This T cell receptor beta chain was sequenced for a study of T-cell reconstitution after alpha-beta-depleted transplantation in children. CDR1 GTSNPN and CDR2 SVGIG come from the germline V gene (reference sequence). The CDR3 has 13 residues. V gave up 2 bases and J gave up 0 bases, with 7 bases separating them. Concerning this clonotype itself: Its antigen is not known.

The library targeted TCRbeta and was prepared with unique molecular identifiers. TCRdb fed the PCR reads into MiXCR, producing one record per CDR3 protein. The sample contains about 600,000 distinct CDR3 sequences, 10% to 15% of which appear only once. Whole-study results and caveats: There were reportedly several hundred expanded graft clones from which alpha-beta T cells came about two months after transplant. By one year post-transplant, T-cell counts and diversity largely arose from T cells that were newly produced.

The TCR originated in a male patient between 10 and 17 years old who had a stem cell transplant for acute myeloid leukemia, so the T cells may come from the graft donor. The chain employs TRBV30 and TRBJ1-2, with no clear D. This sample comprised PBMCs, mostly from graft donor cells, obtained 360 days after TCRalphabeta/CD19-depleted stem cell transplant. The CDR3 is CAWSPGSNYGYTF. CDR3 nucleotide sequence: TGTGCCTGGAGTCCAGGCTCTAACTATGGCTACACCTTC. Based on the CDR3 plus reference TRBV30 and TRBJ1-2, the full variable domain is SQTIHQWPATLVQPVGSPLSLECTVEGTSNPNLYWYRQAAGRGLQLLFYSVGIGQISSEVPQNLSASRPQDRQFILSSKKLLLSDSGFYLCAWSPGSNYGYTFGSGTRLTVV.